The sequence of this T cell receptor beta chain was determined in a study of blood T cell repertoires in COVID-19. At the level of the study: Collection of acute and convalescent COVID-19 samples took place in the United States, Italy and Spain.

Participant age was roughly 18 to 95 years, and participants resided in about 25 US areas. Each participant's cohort was designated according to participant-reported clinical history. All exposed participants met a person with COVID-19 within 2 weeks before entering the study. Sequenced by immunoSEQ multiplex PCR; TCRdb stores in-frame clones only, minus some. The table has about 310,000 clones, around 84% seen once. From germline, CDR1 is MNHEY and CDR2 SVGEGT. J lost 5 bases, V lost 6 bases, and 22 bases had no gene match. This CDR3 is built from 19 residues. The chain combines TRBV6-2 or TRBV6-3 with TRBJ2-5, with 9 bases lining up with TRBD2. The source material was PBMCs or T cells enriched from blood (not recorded which). The TCR was taken from a woman aged 25 to 45 who had been exposed to COVID-19. In DNA, the CDR3 is TGTGCCAGCAGCCTGAGGGAAACTAGCGGGTTACCAACTTCGGAGACCCAGTACTTC. Amino acids: CASSLRETSGLPTSETQYF.